This T cell receptor beta chain came from a study of T cell changes during pregnancy in multiple sclerosis. Looked up from germline, CDR1 is LGHNA and CDR2 is YNFKEQ. The CDR3 extends over 15 amino acids. The ends lost 4 bases at V and 3 bases at J; junction bases unmatched: 6. Generated by immunoSEQ multiplex PCR, the TCRdb table keeps only in-frame clones and is missing some. The sample includes tens of thousands of clones, 91% of them seen just once. The V and J genes are TRBV4-2 and TRBJ1-1, with TRBD1 matching over 9 bases. The TCR originated in a female donor with multiple sclerosis, enrolled in a pregnancy study. This specimen was CD8+ T cells from peripheral blood mononuclear cells, taken in the second trimester of pregnancy. CDR3 in DNA: TGTGCCAGCAGCCCCTCACAGGGGGCTGACACTGAAGCTTTCTTT. Protein product: CASSPSQGADTEAFF.